These 2 T cell receptor beta chains share one sample of origin, sequenced in a study of blood T cell repertoires in COVID-19. Assay used: immunoSEQ multiplex PCR; TCRdb lists only in-frame clones, some missing. The sample has about 230,000 clones; over 65% are singletons. Source material: peripheral blood. The receptors were gathered from a woman between 65 and 79 years old with active or convalescent COVID-19.

The chain couples TRBV11-2 to TRBJ1-1, with D uncertain. The germline V gene has CDR1 SGHAT and CDR2 FQNNGV. V was shortened by 5 bases and J by 6 bases, with 10 bases between the two germline ends. The CDR3 contains 12 residues. CDR3 DNA sequence: TGTGCCAGCAGCCTCAGAGGATCTGAAGCTTTCTTT. This sequence encodes CASSLRGSEAFF.

The chain combines TRBV4-1 with TRBJ1-1, with a tentative D call TRBD1 (6 bases). V was pared by 0 bases and J by 6 bases, with 20 bases between. CDR3 length: 17 amino acids. The germline gives CDR1 MGHRA, CDR2 YSYEKL. The CDR3 sequence is CASSQDRGGGGTAEAFF. The DNA of the CDR3 is TGCGCCAGCAGCCAAGATAGGGGCGGGGGCGGCACGGCTGAAGCTTTCTTT.